This T cell receptor (beta chain) is from a study of neurological immune-mediated disorders. Described time point: longitudinal time-point 3. It was from 2 million PBMCs stored at -80 C that the unsorted libraries were obtained. This clonotype was seen many times. Its antigen is as yet unknown. TCRdb itself ran the 5' RACE reads through MiXCR, one entry per CDR3 protein. The sample shows about 45,000 distinct CDR3 sequences, roughly 14% of them seen only once. Trimming took 4 bases from V and 5 from J, leaving 8 bases between them. The CDR3 has 12 amino acids. Germline assignment: CDR1 MGHRA and CDR2 YSYEKL. Overall study results and limits: Across subjects, no CDR3 amino acid sequence appeared in expanded clones of more than one subject, a finding that suggested private repertoires in all groups.

This TCR was sampled from a man aged 30 to 39 in good health. The material sequenced was PBMCs. The chain carries TRBV4-1 and TRBJ2-5; D may correspond to TRBD1 or TRBD2 (5 bases each). CDR3 sequence reads: CASSRDGETQYF. In DNA form, the CDR3 reads TGCGCCAGCAGCCGGGACGGGGAGACCCAGTACTTC.